This entry features one T cell receptor (beta chain) sequence. Measured with immunoSEQ multiplex PCR; TCRdb has only the in-frame clones, and not every one. The sample records approximately 580,000 clones, about 84% being singletons. The sample is drawn from a study of shared T cell receptors in the human thymus. Trimming left V 6 bases short and J 6 bases short, with 15 bases between. The CDR3 contains 14 residues. Germline CDR1 and CDR2: SEHNR and FQNEAQ (reference sequence). The same specimen was also included in a second study, on human thymus T cells. That work contributes: Donors were healthy Finnish babies undergoing corrective operations for congenital heart defects. The source of the thymus tissue was resections taken during corrective heart surgery. Both thymic and peripheral blood repertoires showed apparently biased V and J usage. Unrelated people showed highly overlapping thymic repertoires, related research reported.

The sequence came from a boy in the first two years of life with a congenital heart defect. The chain uses TRBV7-9 and TRBJ1-5; TRBD1 might be the D (5 bases). The specimen sequenced was thymocytes. The chain's CDR3 is CASRGWGRGQPQHF. DNA of the CDR3: TGTGCCAGCAGGGGTTGGGGTAGGGGTCAGCCCCAGCATTTT.